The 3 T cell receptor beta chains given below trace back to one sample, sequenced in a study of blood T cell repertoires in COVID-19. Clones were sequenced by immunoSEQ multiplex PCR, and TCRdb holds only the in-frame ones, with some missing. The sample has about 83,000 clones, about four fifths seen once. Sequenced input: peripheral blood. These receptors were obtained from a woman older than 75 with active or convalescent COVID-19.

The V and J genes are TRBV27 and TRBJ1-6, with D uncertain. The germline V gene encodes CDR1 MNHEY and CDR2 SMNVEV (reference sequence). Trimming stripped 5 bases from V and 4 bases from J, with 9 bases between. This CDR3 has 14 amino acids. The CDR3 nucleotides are TGTGCCAGCAGTACAGAACCATATAATTCACCCCTCCACTTT. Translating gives CASSTEPYNSPLHF.

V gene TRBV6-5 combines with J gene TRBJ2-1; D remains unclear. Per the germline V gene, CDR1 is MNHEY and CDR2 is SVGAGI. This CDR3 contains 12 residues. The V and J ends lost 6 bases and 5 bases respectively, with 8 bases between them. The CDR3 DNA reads TGTGCCAGCAGCAAGCTAAACAATGAGCAGTTCTTC. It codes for CASSKLNNEQFF.

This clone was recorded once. The CDR3 spells CASSLGPGGNTEAFF. The CDR3 bases are TGCGCCAGCAGCTTGGGTCCGGGTGGGAACACTGAAGCTTTCTTT. This chain links TRBV5-1 with TRBJ1-1; no clear D. This CDR3 spans 15 amino acids. V lost 0 bases and J lost 1, with 10 bases in between. Per germline, CDR1 SGHRS and CDR2 YFSETQ.